These 20 T cell receptor beta chains were sequenced from one sample in a study of blood T cell repertoires in COVID-19. Profiled with immunoSEQ multiplex PCR; TCRdb holds only in-frame clones, not every one. The sample shows 150,000 to 200,000 clones, approximately 93% of them seen only once. The sample consisted of peripheral blood. The receptors originated from a woman aged 60-75 years with COVID-19, enrolled during active disease.

This chain connects TRBV4-1 to TRBJ2-7, with D possibly being TRBD1 (6 bases). Germline CDR1 MGHRA, CDR2 YSYEKL. V shed 3 bases and J shed 2 bases, with 8 bases lying between them. This CDR3 comprises 13 residues. CDR3 sequence: CASSQGATYEQYF. The CDR3, as DNA: TGCGCCAGCAGCCAGGGGGCAACCTACGAGCAGTACTTC.

The chain has TRBV4-2 and TRBJ1-2; no definite D call. V was shortened by 0 bases and J by 0 bases, with 11 bases between the two germline ends. CDR1 and CDR2 from the germline V gene are LGHNA and YNFKEQ. The CDR3 has 16 residues. The chain's CDR3 is CASSQDIRLANYGYTF. DNA for the CDR3: TGTGCCAGCAGCCAAGATATCAGGTTAGCTAACTATGGCTACACCTTC.

Only one count was recorded for this clone. CDR3 sequence: CASSVRDRAEKLFF. The CDR3 DNA is TGTGCCAGCAGTGTCCGGGACAGGGCAGAAAAACTGTTTTTT. V gene TRBV6-6 combines with J gene TRBJ1-4; 9 bases are a match to TRBD1. CDR1 is MNHNY, CDR2 SVGAGI, per germline (reference sequence). The trim removed 5 bases at V and 8 bases at J, leaving 6 bases unmatched. There are 14 residues in the CDR3.

The CDR3 region is CASTLGLAAYEQYF. The CDR3 nucleotides read TGTGCCAGCACCCTCGGACTAGCGGCCTACGAGCAGTACTTC. This sequence joins TRBV11-2 and TRBJ2-7; 10 nucleotides agree with TRBD2. Germline V CDR1 and CDR2: SGHAT, FQNNGV. The CDR3 is 14 residues long. V shed 7 bases, J shed 2 bases, and the junction held 5 bases outside the gene matches. The full variable domain, completed using reference TRBV11-2 and TRBJ2-7, is EAGVAQSPRYKIIEKRQSVAFWCNPISGHATLYWYQQILGQGPKLLIQFQNNGVVDDSQLPKDRFSAERLKGVDSTLKIQPAKLEDSAVYLCASTLGLAAYEQYFGPGTRLTVT.

The rearrangement links TRBV12-3 or TRBV12-4 to TRBJ1-2; 7 nucleotides line up with TRBD1. This CDR3 has 13 amino acids. V trimming: 3 bases; J trimming: 7 bases; junction bases outside the gene matches: 5. DNA for the CDR3: TGTGCCAGCAGTTTCAGGGGGTGGAGTGGCTACACCTTC. This encodes CASSFRGWSGYTF.

This rearrangement joins TRBV14 to TRBJ2-5; D unresolved. Germline values: CDR1 SGHDN, CDR2 FVKESK. Trimming removed 1 base from V and 1 base from J, with 7 bases in between. This CDR3 is 14 amino acids long. CDR3 amino acids: CASSQVKFQETQYF. In nucleotides, the CDR3 is TGTGCCAGCAGCCAAGTAAAATTCCAAGAGACCCAGTACTTC.

The gene calls are TRBV3-1 (or the pseudogene TRBV3-2) and TRBJ1-5; TRBD1 agrees at 7 bases. The junction had 7 bases not matched to a gene; V was cut back by 1 base and J by 7 bases. In germline, CDR1 is LGHDT, CDR2 YNNKEL (reference sequence). The CDR3 spans 15 residues. The chain's CDR3 is CASSQGQGGGQPQHF. The CDR3, as DNA: TGTGCCAGCAGCCAAGGACAGGGCGGAGGACAGCCCCAGCATTTT.

V usage is TRBV27 and J usage is TRBJ1-2; 8 positions agree with TRBD1. With 6 bases clipped from V and 5 bases from J, the junction kept 8 bases outside the gene matches. The CDR3 extends over 14 amino acids. CDR1 is MNHEY, CDR2 SMNVEV, per germline (reference sequence). CDR3 amino acids: CASSTRDRPYGYTF. The CDR3 coding sequence is TGTGCCAGCAGCACCCGGGACAGGCCGTATGGCTACACCTTC.

This chain uses TRBV19 with TRBJ1-6, with D perhaps TRBD1 (6 bases). V lost 5 bases, J lost 0 bases, and 8 bases lay in between. The CDR3 spans 15 residues. CDR1 is LNHDA and CDR2 is SQIVND in the germline V gene (reference sequence). The CDR3 loop reads CASSVDSSYNSPLHF. In DNA, the CDR3 is TGTGCCAGTAGTGTGGACAGCTCCTATAATTCACCCCTCCACTTT. Full variable domain (missing parts from reference TRBV19 and TRBJ1-6): DGGITQSPKYLFRKEGQNVTLSCEQNLNHDAMYWYRQDPGQGLRLIYYSQIVNDFQKGDIAEGYSVSREKKESFPLTVTSAQKNPTAFYLCASSVDSSYNSPLHFGNGTRLTVT.

This clone was detected once. The chain has TRBV27 and TRBJ1-6; D unresolved. Trimming shortened V by 8 bases and J by 9 bases, and 14 bases separated the two germline ends. The germline V gene has CDR1 MNHEY and CDR2 SMNVEV (reference sequence). This CDR3 spans 13 amino acids. CDR3 DNA sequence: TGTGCCAGCGCGACGGCGGCGGGTTCACCCCTCCACTTT. It specifies CASATAAGSPLHF.

The chain links TRBV19 to TRBJ1-4; 9 bases map to TRBD1. CDR3 length: 15 residues. V lost 9 bases, J lost 8 bases, and 13 bases stayed unmatched. Per the germline V gene, CDR1 is LNHDA and CDR2 is SQIVND (reference sequence). For the CDR3, the DNA is TGTGCCAGCACCGACACAGGGGGCGATGGGGAAAAACTGTTTTTT. Residues: CASTDTGGDGEKLFF.

This chain connects TRBV10-3 to TRBJ2-1; TRBD1 agrees at 7 bases. The germline CDR1 and CDR2 sequences are ENHRY and SYGVKD. This CDR3 spans 15 amino acids. V lost 6 bases, J lost 0 bases, and 5 bases stayed unmatched. CDR3 sequence: CAISTGVISYNEQFF. DNA of the CDR3: TGTGCCATCAGCACAGGGGTCATCTCCTACAATGAGCAGTTCTTC.

The rearrangement links TRBV5-1 to TRBJ2-5, with 10 bases aligning to TRBD1. V shed 0 bases and J 4 bases; nucleotides not matched to a gene: 3. The germline V gene encodes CDR1 SGHRS and CDR2 YFSETQ. This CDR3 is built from 15 residues. CDR3: CASSLEGQGLETQYF. The CDR3 DNA reads TGCGCCAGCAGCTTGGAGGGACAGGGGTTAGAGACCCAGTACTTC. Full variable domain (outside the CDR3, taken from reference TRBV5-1 and TRBJ2-5): KAGVTQTPRYLIKTRGQQVTLSCSPISGHRSVSWYQQTPGQGLQFLFEYFSETQRNKGNFPGRFSGRQFSNSRSEMNVSTLELGDSALYLCASSLEGQGLETQYFGPGTRLLVL.

This sequence joins TRBV7-2 and TRBJ1-5, with a tentative D call TRBD1 (5 bases). The germline gives CDR1 SGHTA, CDR2 FQGNSA. Trimming cost V 6 bases and J 2 bases, with 14 bases left between them. This CDR3 region has 15 residues. The CDR3 reads CASSLGRAGNQPQHF. The CDR3 DNA sequence: TGTGCCAGCAGTCTGGGCAGGGCGGGCAATCAGCCCCAGCATTTT.

The chain is built from TRBV4-1 and TRBJ2-2; TRBD2 agrees at 10 bases. The length of the CDR3 is 17 residues. CDR1 is MGHRA, CDR2 YSYEKL, per germline. The junction had 6 bases not matched to a gene; V was cut back by 0 bases and J by 5 bases. The CDR3 reads CASSQDLSSGGTGELFF. In DNA form, the CDR3 reads TGCGCCAGCAGCCAAGATCTCTCTAGCGGGGGAACCGGGGAGCTGTTTTTT.

The gene calls are TRBV7-8 and TRBJ1-1; D is uncertain. There are 14 residues in the CDR3. Trimming took 2 bases from V and 1 from J, leaving 8 bases between them. CDR1 SGHVS and CDR2 FQNEAQ come from the germline V gene. The DNA of the CDR3 is TGTGCCAGCAGCTTATCGGAGCAGAACACTGAAGCTTTCTTT. Amino acids: CASSLSEQNTEAFF.

V and J are TRBV7-3 and TRBJ2-1, with D possibly matching TRBD1 (6 bases). The CDR3 is made up of 16 amino acids. The ends were cut back, 6 bases at V and 7 bases at J, with 22 bases in the middle. Germline CDR1 SGHTA, CDR2 FQGTGA. In nucleotides, the CDR3 is TGTGCCAGCAGTCGGAGAACCGGGACACCCCTAAATGAGCAGTTCTTC. Protein: CASSRRTGTPLNEQFF.

The J gene is TRBJ1-3, the V gene TRBV2, with TRBD1 identical over 7 bases. V was clipped by 7 bases and J by 3 bases; unmatched bases: 6. Germline CDR1 reads SNHLY; CDR2 reads FYNNEI. This CDR3 has 14 amino acids. This chain's CDR3 is CASTTGVNGNTIYF. In DNA, the CDR3 is TGTGCCAGCACCACAGGGGTGAATGGAAACACCATATATTTT.

The rearrangement links TRBV5-4 to TRBJ2-1, with 12 bases matching TRBD2. The CDR3 runs 16 residues. Per germline, CDR1 SGHNT and CDR2 YYREEE (reference sequence). Trimming took 3 bases from V and 0 from J; bases not matched to a gene: 1. In nucleotides, the CDR3 is TGTGCCAGCAGCTCTAGCGGGGGGGGCTCCTACAATGAGCAGTTCTTC. Protein product: CASSSSGGGSYNEQFF. Together with reference TRBV5-4 and TRBJ2-1, the CDR3 gives the full variable domain: ETGVTQSPTHLIKTRGQQVTLRCSSQSGHNTVSWYQQALGQGPQFIFQYYREEENGRGNFPPRFSGLQFPNYSSELNVNALELDDSALYLCASSSSGGGSYNEQFFGPGTRLTVL.

This clone was picked up one time. This chain connects TRBV7-2 to TRBJ2-2, with D maybe TRBD1 (5 bases). The germline gives CDR1 SGHTA, CDR2 FQGNSA. Trimming took off 2 bases at V and 8 bases at J, with 12 bases between the two ends. The CDR3 contains 14 residues. The CDR3 bases are TGTGCCAGCAGCTTAAGTTCAGGGTGGGGGGAGCTGTTTTTT. Its translation is CASSLSSGWGELFF. Complete variable domain (other parts from reference TRBV7-2 and TRBJ2-2): GAGVSQSPSNKVTEKGKDVELRCDPISGHTALYWYRQSLGQGLEFLIYFQGNSAPDKSGLPSDRFSAERTGGSVSTLTIQRTQQEDSAVYLCASSLSSGWGELFFGEGSRLTVL.